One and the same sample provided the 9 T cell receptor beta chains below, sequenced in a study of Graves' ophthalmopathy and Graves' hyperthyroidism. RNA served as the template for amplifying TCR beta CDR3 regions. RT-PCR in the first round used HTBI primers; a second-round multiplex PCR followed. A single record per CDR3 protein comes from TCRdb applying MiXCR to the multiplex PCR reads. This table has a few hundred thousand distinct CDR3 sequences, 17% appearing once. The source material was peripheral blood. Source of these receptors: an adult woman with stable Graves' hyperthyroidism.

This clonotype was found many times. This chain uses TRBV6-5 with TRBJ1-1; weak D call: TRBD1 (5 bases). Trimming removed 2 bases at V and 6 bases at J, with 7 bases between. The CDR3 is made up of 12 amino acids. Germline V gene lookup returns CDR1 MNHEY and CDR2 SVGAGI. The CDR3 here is CASSYRDAEAFF. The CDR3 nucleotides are TGTGCCAGCAGTTACCGGGACGCTGAAGCTTTCTTT.

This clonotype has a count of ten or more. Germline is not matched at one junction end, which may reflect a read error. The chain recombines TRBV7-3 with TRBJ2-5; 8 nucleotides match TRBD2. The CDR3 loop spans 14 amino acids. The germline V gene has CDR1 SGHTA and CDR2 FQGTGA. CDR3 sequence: CASSITPGGETQYF. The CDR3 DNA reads TGTGCCAGCAGCATAACACCGGGAGGGGAGACCCAGTACTTC.

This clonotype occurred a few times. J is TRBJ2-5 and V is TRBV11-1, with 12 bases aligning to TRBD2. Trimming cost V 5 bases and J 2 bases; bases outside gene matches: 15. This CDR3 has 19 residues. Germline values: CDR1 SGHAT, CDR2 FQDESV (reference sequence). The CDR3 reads CASSDGLAGSWETQETQYF. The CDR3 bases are TGTGCCAGCAGCGACGGACTAGCGGGGAGTTGGGAAACTCAAGAGACCCAGTACTTC.

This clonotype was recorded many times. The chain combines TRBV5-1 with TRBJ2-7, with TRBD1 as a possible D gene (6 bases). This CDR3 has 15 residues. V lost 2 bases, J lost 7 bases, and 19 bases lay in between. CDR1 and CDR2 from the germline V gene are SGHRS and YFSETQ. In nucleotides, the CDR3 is TGCGCCAGCAGCTTTCAACCAGGGGAGTCACAGGAGCAGTACTTC. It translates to CASSFQPGESQEQYF.

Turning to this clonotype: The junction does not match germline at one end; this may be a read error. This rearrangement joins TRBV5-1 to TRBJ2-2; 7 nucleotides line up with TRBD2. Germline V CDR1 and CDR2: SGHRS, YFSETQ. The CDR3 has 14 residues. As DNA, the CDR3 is TGCGCCGGCAGCTTGGTGGCGGGGGCCGGGGAGCTGTTTTTT. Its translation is CAGSLVAGAGELFF. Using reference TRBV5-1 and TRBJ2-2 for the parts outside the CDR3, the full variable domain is KAGVTQTPRYLIKTRGQQVTLSCSPISGHRSVSWYQQTPGQGLQFLFEYFSETQRNKGNFPGRFSGRQFSNSRSEMNVSTLELGDSALYLCAGSLVAGAGELFFGEGSRLTVL.

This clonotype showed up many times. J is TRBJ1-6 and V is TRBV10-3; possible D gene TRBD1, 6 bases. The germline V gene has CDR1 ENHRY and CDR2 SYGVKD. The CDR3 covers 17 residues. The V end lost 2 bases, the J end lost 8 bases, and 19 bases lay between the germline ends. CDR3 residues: CAISEPMTGGSDSPLHF. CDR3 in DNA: TGTGCCATCAGTGAGCCAATGACAGGCGGATCTGATTCACCCCTCCACTTT.

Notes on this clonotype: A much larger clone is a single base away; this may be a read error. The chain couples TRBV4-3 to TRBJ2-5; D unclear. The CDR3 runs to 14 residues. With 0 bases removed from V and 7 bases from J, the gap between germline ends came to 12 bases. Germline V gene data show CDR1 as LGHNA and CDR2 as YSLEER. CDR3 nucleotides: TGCGCCAGCAGCCAAGACGATGAATTGGGGACCCAGTACTTC. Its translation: CASSQDDELGTQYF.

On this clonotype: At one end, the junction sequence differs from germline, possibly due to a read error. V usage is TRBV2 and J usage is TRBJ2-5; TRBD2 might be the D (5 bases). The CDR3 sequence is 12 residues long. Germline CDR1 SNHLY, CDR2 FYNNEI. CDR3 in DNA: TGTGCCAGCAGGGACGACTGGGAGAGCCAGTACTTC. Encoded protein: CASRDDWESQYF.

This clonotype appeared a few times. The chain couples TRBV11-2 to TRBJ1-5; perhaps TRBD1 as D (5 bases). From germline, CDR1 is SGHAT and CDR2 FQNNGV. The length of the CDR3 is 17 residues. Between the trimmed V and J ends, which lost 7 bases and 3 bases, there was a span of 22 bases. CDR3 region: CASNSPWGEKANQPQHF. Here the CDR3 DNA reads TGTGCCAGCAACTCCCCTTGGGGGGAAAAAGCCAATCAGCCCCAGCATTTT.